This T cell receptor beta chain appears in the sequencing data of a study of somatic mutations in cytotoxic T cells in rheumatoid arthritis. Positively selected by magnetic beads, CD4+ and CD8+ cells were purity-checked by flow cytometry. V was pared by 3 bases and J by 3 bases, with 14 bases between. Per the germline V gene, CDR1 is MGHDK and CDR2 is SYGVNS. The CDR3 covers 15 residues. Sequencing used immunoSEQ multiplex PCR; TCRdb keeps in-frame clones, though not all of them. The sample records 10,000 or so clones, roughly 78% being singletons. Sequences were obtained from CD8+ T cells sorted from blood. V and J are TRBV25-1 and TRBJ2-5; D is perhaps TRBD2 (6 bases). This receptor was identified in an adult with rheumatoid arthritis. The CDR3: CASSDLGLAEETQYF. The CDR3 DNA sequence: TGTGCCAGCAGTGACCTGGGGTTAGCGGAAGAGACCCAGTACTTC.